This T cell receptor (beta chain) was captured by sequencing in a study of identical twins. A template switching step contributed a universal primer site, while unique molecular identifiers were present in the cDNA. TCRdb analysed the 5' RACE reads with MiXCR anew, one entry per CDR3 protein. This table has under 300,000 distinct CDR3 sequences, over 12% appearing once. Study-level findings and limits: Cross-sectional statistics, not tracking of the same donors, supported the conclusions. Memory repertoires lacked the insertion deficit that abundant cord blood beta clonotypes showed.

In the case of this clonotype: Its antigen is unknown.

This CDR3 is built from 16 residues. J was trimmed by 5 bases and V by 3 bases; bases with no gene match: 5. The germline gives CDR1 SGHRS, CDR2 YFSETQ. The rearrangement uses TRBV5-1 and TRBJ2-1, with 13 nucleotides matching TRBD2. The source material was memory (CD45RO+) T cells sorted from blood. This TCR was sampled from a woman aged 18-29 years in good health. Here the CDR3 DNA reads TGCGCCAGCAGCTGGGGGACTAGCGGGACTCACAATGAGCAGTTCTTC. The encoded protein is CASSWGTSGTHNEQFF. Based on the CDR3 plus reference TRBV5-1 and TRBJ2-1, the full variable domain is KAGVTQTPRYLIKTRGQQVTLSCSPISGHRSVSWYQQTPGQGLQFLFEYFSETQRNKGNFPGRFSGRQFSNSRSEMNVSTLELGDSALYLCASSWGTSGTHNEQFFGPGTRLTVL.